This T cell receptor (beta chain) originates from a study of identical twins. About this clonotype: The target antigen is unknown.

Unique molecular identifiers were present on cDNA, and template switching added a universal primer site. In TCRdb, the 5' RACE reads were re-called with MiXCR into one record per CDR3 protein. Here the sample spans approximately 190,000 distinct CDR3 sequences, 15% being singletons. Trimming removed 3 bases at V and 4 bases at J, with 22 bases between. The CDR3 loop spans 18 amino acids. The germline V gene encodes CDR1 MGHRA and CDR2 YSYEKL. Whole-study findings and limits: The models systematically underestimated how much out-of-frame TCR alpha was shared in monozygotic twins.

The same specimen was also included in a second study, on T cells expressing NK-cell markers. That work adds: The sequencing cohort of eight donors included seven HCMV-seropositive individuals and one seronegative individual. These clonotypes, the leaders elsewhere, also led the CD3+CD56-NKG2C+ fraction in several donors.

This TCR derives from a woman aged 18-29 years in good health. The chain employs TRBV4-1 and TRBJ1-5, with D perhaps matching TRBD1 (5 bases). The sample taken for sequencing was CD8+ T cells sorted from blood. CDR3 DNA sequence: TGCGCCAGCAGCCAGAATTTCCCCGGTGGCAGGGTTAATCAGCCCCAGCATTTT. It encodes CASSQNFPGGRVNQPQHF.